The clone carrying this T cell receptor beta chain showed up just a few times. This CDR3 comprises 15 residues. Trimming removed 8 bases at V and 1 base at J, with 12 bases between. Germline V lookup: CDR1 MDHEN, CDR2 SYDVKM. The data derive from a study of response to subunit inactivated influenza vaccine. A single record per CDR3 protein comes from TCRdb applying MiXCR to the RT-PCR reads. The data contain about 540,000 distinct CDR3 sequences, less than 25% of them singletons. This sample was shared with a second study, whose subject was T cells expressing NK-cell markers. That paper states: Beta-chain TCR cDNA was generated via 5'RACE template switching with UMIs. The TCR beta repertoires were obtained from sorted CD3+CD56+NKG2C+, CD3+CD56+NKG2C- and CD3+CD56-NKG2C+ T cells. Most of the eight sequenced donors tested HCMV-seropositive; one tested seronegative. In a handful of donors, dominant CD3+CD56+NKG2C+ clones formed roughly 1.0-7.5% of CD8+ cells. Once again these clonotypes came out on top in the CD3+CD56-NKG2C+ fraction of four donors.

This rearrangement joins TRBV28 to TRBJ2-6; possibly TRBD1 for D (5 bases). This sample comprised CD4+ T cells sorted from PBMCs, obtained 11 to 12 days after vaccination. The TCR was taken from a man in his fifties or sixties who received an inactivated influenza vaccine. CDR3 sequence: CASGSQGSGANVLTF. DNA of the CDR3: TGTGCCAGCGGGTCCCAGGGATCTGGGGCCAACGTCCTGACTTTC.